This T cell receptor beta chain was observed in a study of cytomegalovirus exposure and HLA in healthy donors. Study-level results: There were approximately 150 TCR beta chains listed as cytomegalovirus-associated. Both high specificity and high sensitivity reportedly marked the classifier's diagnosis of cytomegalovirus status. A later analysis linked around 15,000 TCR beta sequences to HLA alleles at 0.05 false discovery rate. The study found most TCR sequences rare, yet found some public TCRs in many donors.

From germline, CDR1 is MNHEY and CDR2 SVGAGI. The CDR3 runs to 14 residues. Between the trimmed V and J ends, which lost 6 bases and 2 bases, there was a span of 13 bases. A multiplex PCR was run with 60 Vbeta primers and 13 Jbeta primers. Libraries were prepared by immunoSEQ multiplex PCR; TCRdb keeps only in-frame clonotypes and omits some of them. The data hold 100,000 or so clones, with 75% observed a single time. Points on this clone: What it recognizes is unknown.

This sequence joins TRBV6-5 and TRBJ1-2; a weak D match, TRBD1 (6 bases). The sample comprised PBMCs. The receptor was derived from a middle-aged man in good health and CMV-seronegative. CDR3 sequence reads: CASRVMGHNYGYTF. CDR3 sequence (DNA): TGTGCCAGCAGAGTAATGGGACACAACTATGGCTACACCTTC.